A selection of T cell receptor beta chains follows, all from one sample in a study of T cell changes during pregnancy in multiple sclerosis. Profiled with immunoSEQ multiplex PCR; TCRdb holds only in-frame clones, not every one. The table lists approximately 60,000 clones, 92% of them singletons, with roughly 2.7% in the top ten. The specimen was peripheral blood, collected in the second trimester of pregnancy. Receptors originate from a female donor in good health, enrolled as a control in a pregnancy study. Each CDR3 is given with its conserved first and last residue. Each record gives: V gene, J gene, clone size, D gene, CDR3 protein, CDR3 DNA. The D gene is left open where the match is weak. Clone size, where shown, is once, few, many, or a class for clones that have expanded.

TRBV7-7	TRBJ2-5	NA	TRBD2	CASSFLSGGTGETQYF	TGTGCTAGCAGCTTTTTGAGCGGGGGGACGGGGGAGACCCAGTACTTC
TRBV19	TRBJ1-6	NA	NA	CASSITGSSYNSPLHF	TGTGCCAGTAGTATTACTGGGAGCTCCTATAATTCACCCCTCCACTTT
TRBV11-2	TRBJ2-1	NA	NA	CASSLSREGGMEQFF	TGTGCCAGCAGCTTATCCCGGGAAGGCGGAATGGAGCAGTTCTTC
TRBV2	TRBJ2-5	NA	TRBD2	CASRRGGPSETQYF	TGTGCCAGCAGACGGGGGGGACCCTCAGAGACCCAGTACTTC
TRBV6-5	TRBJ1-2	NA	TRBD1	CASSRQGHRYTF	TGTGCCAGCAGTCGACAGGGGCATCGCTACACCTTC
TRBV7-9	TRBJ1-6	NA	NA	CASSLDQGKPPLHF	TGTGCCAGCAGCTTAGATCAGGGTAAACCACCCCTCCACTTT
TRBV29-1	TRBJ2-7	once	NA	CSVEVSRLEQYF	TGCAGCGTTGAAGTATCGAGGCTCGAGCAGTACTTC
TRBV4-3	TRBJ2-1	once	TRBD2	CASSHQGLAGSLPQFF	TGCGCCAGCAGCCATCAGGGACTAGCGGGCTCCCTGCCTCAGTTCTTC
TRBV9	TRBJ1-2	NA	NA	CASSVAGDSYGYTF	TGTGCCAGCAGCGTAGCGGGAGACAGCTATGGCTACACCTTC
TRBV19	TRBJ2-1	NA	TRBD2	CASSIASGINEQFF	TGTGCCAGTAGTATTGCTAGCGGGATCAATGAGCAGTTCTTC